This TCR beta chain was obtained from a study of T-cell memory formation after mild COVID-19. In the study overall: Largely donor-specific sequence clusters came from two donors.

CDR3 size: 15 residues. Germline V gene lookup returns CDR1 MNHEY and CDR2 SVGEGT. The ends lost 6 bases at V and 5 bases at J; junction bases unmatched: 9. This clonotype has a handful of counts. Its antigen is undetermined. TCRdb re-called the 5' RACE reads with MiXCR, one entry per CDR3 protein. Of a few hundred thousand distinct CDR3 sequences listed, about 15% are singletons. Study-wide results and limits: While clones contracting from day 15 to 85 were balanced between CD4 and CD8, later expanders leaned CD4+. CD8+ contracting clones occupied EMRA, while CD4+ ones occupied mainly CM and EM.

The sequenced material came from PBMCs or a T cell subset sorted from them (not recorded which). The TCR originated in a man between 18 and 35 years old who had mild COVID-19 (a few samples of this study predate the infection). Cell type and time point are not known. The chain has TRBV6-2 or TRBV6-3 and TRBJ2-1; TRBD1 matches at 8 bases. The CDR3 nucleotides read TGTGCCAGCAGCCCTACGGGACAGGCTGACAATGAGCAGTTCTTC. Its translation is CASSPTGQADNEQFF.